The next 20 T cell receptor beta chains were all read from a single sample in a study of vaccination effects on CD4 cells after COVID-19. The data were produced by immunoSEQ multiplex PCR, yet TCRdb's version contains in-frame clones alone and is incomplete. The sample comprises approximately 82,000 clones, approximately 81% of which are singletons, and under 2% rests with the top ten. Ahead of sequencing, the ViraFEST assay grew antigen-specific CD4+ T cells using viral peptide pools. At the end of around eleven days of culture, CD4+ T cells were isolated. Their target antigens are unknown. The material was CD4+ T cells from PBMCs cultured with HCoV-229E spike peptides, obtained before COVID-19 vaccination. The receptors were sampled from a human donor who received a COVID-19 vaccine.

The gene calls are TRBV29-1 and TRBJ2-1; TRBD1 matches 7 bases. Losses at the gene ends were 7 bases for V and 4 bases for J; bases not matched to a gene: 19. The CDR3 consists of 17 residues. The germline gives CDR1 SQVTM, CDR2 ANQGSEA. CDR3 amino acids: CSARSRKGQTLYNEQFF. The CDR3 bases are TGCAGCGCAAGATCTAGGAAGGGACAGACATTATACAATGAGCAGTTCTTC.

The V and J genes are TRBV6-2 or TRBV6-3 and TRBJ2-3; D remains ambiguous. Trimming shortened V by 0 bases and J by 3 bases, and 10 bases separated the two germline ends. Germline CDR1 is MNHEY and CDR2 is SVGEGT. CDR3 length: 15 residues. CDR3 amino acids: CASSYSSAWTDTQYF. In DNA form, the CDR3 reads TGTGCCAGCAGTTACTCGTCCGCTTGGACAGATACGCAGTATTTT.

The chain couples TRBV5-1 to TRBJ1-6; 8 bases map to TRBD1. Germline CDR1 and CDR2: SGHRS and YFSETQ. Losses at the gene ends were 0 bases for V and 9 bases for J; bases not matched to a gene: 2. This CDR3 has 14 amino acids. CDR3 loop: CASSLDGQGSPLHF. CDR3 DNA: TGCGCCAGCAGCTTGGACGGACAGGGTTCACCCCTCCACTTT.

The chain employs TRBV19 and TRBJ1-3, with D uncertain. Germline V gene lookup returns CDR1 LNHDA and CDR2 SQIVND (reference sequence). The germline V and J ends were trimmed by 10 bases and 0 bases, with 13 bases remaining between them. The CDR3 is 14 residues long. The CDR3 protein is CATVGGYSGNTIYF. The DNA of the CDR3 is TGTGCCACCGTCGGCGGCTACTCTGGAAACACCATATATTTT.

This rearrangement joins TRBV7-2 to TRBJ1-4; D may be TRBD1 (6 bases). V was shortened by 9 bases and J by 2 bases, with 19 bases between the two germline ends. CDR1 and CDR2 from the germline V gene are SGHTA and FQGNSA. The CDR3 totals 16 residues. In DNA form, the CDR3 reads TGTGCCAGTAGTTTAGGGGGACCAAGGACTAATGAAAAACTGTTTTTT. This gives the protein CASSLGGPRTNEKLFF.

Written as DNA, the CDR3 is TGTGCCTGGAGTCAAGACAGGGTCTATGGCTACACCTTC. As protein: CAWSQDRVYGYTF. The chain employs TRBV30 and TRBJ1-2, with TRBD1 identical over 7 bases. Germline-derived CDR1 and CDR2 are GTSNPN and SVGIG (reference sequence). J lost 4 bases, V lost 2 bases, and 4 bases had no gene match. The CDR3 has 13 amino acids.

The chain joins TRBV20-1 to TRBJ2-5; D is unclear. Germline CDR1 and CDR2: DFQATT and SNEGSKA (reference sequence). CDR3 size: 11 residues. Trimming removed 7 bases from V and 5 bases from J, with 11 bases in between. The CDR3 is CSVWVRETQYF. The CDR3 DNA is TGCAGTGTTTGGGTTCGGGAGACCCAGTACTTC.

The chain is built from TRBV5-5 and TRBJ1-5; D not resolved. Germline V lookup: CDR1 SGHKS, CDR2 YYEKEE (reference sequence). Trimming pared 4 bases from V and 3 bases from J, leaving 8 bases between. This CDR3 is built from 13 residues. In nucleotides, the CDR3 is TGTGCCAGCAGCCTATCGCCCAATCAGCCCCAGCATTTT. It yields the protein CASSLSPNQPQHF.

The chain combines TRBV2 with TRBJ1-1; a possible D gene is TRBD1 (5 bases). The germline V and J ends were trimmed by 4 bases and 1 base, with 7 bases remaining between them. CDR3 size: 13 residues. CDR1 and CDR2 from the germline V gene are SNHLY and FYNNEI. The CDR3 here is CASSGQTNTEAFF. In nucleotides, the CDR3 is TGTGCCAGCAGTGGACAGACGAACACTGAAGCTTTCTTT.

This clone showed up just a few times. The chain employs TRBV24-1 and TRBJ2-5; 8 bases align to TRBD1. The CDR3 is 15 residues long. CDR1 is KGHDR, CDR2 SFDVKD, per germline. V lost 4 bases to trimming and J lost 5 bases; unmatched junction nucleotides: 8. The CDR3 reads CATSDPGTGGETQYF. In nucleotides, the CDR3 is TGTGCCACCAGTGACCCAGGGACAGGCGGGGAGACCCAGTACTTC.

The CDR3, as DNA: TGTGCCAGCAGCTTAAATTCGGTGAACACTGAAGCTTTCTTT. Translation gives CASSLNSVNTEAFF. V usage is TRBV7-3 and J usage is TRBJ1-1; no firm D call. The CDR3 has 14 amino acids. CDR1 and CDR2 (germline): SGHTA, FQGTGA. V lost 1 base to trimming and J lost 0 bases, with 6 bases between them.

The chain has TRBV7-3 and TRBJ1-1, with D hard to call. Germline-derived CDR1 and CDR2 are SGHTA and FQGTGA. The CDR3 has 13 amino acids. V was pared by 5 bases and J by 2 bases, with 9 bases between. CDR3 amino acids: CASSDRQNTEAFF. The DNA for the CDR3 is TGTGCCAGCAGCGACCGACAAAACACTGAAGCTTTCTTT.

The CDR3 loop reads CASSPRLTQTFSGSPLHF. CDR3 sequence (DNA): TGTGCCAGCTCACCGCGACTAACCCAAACTTTTAGTGGTTCACCCCTCCACTTT. The V gene is TRBV18, the J gene TRBJ1-6; no firm D call. Germline loops: CDR1 KGHSH, CDR2 LQKENI. There are 18 residues in the CDR3. Between the trimmed V and J ends, which lost 3 bases and 9 bases, there was a span of 24 bases.

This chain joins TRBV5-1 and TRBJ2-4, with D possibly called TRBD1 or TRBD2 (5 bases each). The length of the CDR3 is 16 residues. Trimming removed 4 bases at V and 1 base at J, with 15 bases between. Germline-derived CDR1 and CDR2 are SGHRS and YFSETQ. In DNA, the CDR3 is TGCGCCAGCAGCCGAGGGGACGGCGGGGCCAAAAACATTCAGTACTTC. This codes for CASSRGDGGAKNIQYF.

The CDR3: CASRMFIVGGNQAFF. Written as DNA, the CDR3 is TGTGCCAGCCGTATGTTCATAGTCGGCGGCAATCAAGCTTTCTTT. The genes are TRBV4-2 and TRBJ1-1; D uncertain. CDR1 LGHNA and CDR2 YNFKEQ come from the germline V gene. The germline V and J ends were trimmed by 8 bases and 9 bases, with 25 bases remaining between them. The CDR3 extends over 15 amino acids.

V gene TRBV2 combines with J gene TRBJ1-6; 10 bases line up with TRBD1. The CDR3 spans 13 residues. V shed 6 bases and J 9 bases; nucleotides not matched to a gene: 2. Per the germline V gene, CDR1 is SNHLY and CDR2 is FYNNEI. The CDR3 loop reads CASSRDRGSPLHF. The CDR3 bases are TGTGCCAGCAGCCGGGACAGGGGTTCACCCCTCCACTTT.

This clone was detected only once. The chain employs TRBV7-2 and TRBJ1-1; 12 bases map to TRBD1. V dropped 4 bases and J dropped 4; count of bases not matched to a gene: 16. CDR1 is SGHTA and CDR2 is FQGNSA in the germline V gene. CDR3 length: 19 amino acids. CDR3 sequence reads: CASSSGERDRGRRTTEAFF. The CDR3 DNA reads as TGTGCCAGCAGCTCCGGGGAGCGGGACAGGGGGCGGAGGACCACTGAAGCTTTCTTT.

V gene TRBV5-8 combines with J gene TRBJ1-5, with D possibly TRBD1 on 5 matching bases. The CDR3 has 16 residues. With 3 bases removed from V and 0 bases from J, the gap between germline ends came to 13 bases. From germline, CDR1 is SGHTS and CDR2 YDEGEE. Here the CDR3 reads CASSSLGVVSNQPQHF. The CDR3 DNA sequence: TGTGCCAGCAGCTCACTAGGGGTGGTTAGCAATCAGCCCCAGCATTTT.

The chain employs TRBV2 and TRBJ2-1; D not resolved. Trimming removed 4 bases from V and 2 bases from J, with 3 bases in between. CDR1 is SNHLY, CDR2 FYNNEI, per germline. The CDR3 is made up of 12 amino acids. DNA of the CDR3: TGTGCCAGCAGTGGAGCCTACAATGAGCAGTTCTTC. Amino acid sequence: CASSGAYNEQFF.

The CDR3 is CASTSTGGEETQYF. The DNA of the CDR3 is TGCGCCAGCACATCGACAGGGGGCGAAGAGACCCAGTACTTC. The chain couples TRBV5-1 to TRBJ2-5, with 10 bases matching TRBD1. The CDR3 totals 14 residues. J lost 3 bases, V lost 6 bases, and 5 bases had no gene match. Germline V CDR1 and CDR2: SGHRS, YFSETQ. Together with reference TRBV5-1 and TRBJ2-5, the CDR3 gives the full variable domain: KAGVTQTPRYLIKTRGQQVTLSCSPISGHRSVSWYQQTPGQGLQFLFEYFSETQRNKGNFPGRFSGRQFSNSRSEMNVSTLELGDSALYLCASTSTGGEETQYFGPGTRLLVL.